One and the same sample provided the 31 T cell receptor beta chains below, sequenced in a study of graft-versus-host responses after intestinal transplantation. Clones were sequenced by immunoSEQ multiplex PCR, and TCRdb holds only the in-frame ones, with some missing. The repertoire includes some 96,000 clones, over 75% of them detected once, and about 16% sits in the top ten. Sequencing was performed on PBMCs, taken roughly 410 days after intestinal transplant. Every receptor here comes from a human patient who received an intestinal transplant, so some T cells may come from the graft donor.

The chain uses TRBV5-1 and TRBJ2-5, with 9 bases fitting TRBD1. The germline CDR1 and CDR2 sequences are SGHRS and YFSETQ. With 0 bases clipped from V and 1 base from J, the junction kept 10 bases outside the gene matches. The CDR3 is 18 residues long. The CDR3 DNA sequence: TGCGCCAGCAGCTTGGTCCCGGGACAGGGATTCCCCCAAGAGACCCAGTACTTC. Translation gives CASSLVPGQGFPQETQYF.

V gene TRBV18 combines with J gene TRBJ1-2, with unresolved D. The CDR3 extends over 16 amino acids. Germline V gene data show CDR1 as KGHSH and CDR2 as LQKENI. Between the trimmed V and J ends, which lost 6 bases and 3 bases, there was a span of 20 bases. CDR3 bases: TGTGCCAGCTCCCAGAGACTCCCCCGGGAGGACTATGGCTACACCTTC. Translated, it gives CASSQRLPREDYGYTF.

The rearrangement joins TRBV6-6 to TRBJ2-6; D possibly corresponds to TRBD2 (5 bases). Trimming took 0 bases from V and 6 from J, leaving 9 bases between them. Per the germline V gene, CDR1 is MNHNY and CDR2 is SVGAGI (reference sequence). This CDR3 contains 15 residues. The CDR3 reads CASSYSGLSANVLTF. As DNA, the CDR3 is TGTGCCAGCAGTTACTCCGGACTTTCGGCCAACGTCCTGACTTTC.

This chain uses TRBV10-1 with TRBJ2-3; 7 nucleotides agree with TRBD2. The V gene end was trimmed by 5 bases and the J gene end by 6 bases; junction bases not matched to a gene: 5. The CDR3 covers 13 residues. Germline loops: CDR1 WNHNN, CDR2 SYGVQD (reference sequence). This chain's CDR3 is CASSPSGGDTQYF. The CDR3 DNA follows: TGCGCCAGCAGTCCCTCCGGGGGGGATACGCAGTATTTT.

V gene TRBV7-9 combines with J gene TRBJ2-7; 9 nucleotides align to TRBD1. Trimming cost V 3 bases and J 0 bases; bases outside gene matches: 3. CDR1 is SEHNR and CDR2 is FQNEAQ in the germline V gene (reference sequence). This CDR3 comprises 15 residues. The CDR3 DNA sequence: TGTGCCAGCAGCTTCAGACAGGGGGACTCCTACGAGCAGTACTTC. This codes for CASSFRQGDSYEQYF.

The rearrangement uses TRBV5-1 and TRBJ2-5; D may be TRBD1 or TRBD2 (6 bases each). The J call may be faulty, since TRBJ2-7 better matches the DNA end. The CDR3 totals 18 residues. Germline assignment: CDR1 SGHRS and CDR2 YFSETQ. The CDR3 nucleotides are TGCGCCAGCAGCTTGGGGCTCGGGGGTCGACAGGCGTCCTACGAGCAGTACTTC. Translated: CASSLGLGGRQASYEQYF.

Written as DNA, the CDR3 is TGTGCCAGCAGTGACCCTTCCGGGACAACTCGTGGGAAGCTGTTTTTT. Translating gives CASSDPSGTTRGKLFF. The V and J genes are TRBV6-4 and TRBJ2-2; tentative D call: TRBD1 (6 bases). CDR1 is MRHNA and CDR2 is SNTAGT in the germline V gene. The V gene lost 2 bases and the J gene lost 12 bases, with 22 bases spanning the gap. The CDR3 totals 16 residues.

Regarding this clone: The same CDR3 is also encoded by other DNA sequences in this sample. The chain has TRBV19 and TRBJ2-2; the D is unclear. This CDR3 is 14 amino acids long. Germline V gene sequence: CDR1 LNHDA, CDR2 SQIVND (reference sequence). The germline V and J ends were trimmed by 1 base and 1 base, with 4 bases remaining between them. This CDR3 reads CASSIAGNTGELFF. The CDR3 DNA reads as TGTGCCAGTAGTATAGCAGGGAACACCGGGGAGCTGTTTTTT.

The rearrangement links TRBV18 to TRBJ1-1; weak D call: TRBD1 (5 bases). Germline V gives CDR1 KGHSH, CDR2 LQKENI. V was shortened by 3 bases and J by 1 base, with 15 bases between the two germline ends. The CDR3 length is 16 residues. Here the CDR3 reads CASSPGTFVRNTEAFF. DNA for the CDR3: TGTGCCAGCTCACCCGGGACGTTCGTGAGGAACACTGAAGCTTTCTTT.

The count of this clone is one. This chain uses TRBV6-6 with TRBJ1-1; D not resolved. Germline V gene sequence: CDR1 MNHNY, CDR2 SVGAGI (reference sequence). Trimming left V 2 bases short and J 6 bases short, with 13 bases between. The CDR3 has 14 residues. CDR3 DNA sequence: TGTGCCAGCAGTTACGTCGGCAGTTGGGCTGAAGCTTTCTTT. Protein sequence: CASSYVGSWAEAFF.

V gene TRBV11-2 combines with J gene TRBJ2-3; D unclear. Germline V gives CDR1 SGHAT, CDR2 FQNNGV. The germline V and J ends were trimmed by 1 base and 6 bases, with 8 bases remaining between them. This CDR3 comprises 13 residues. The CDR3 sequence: CASSLGAEDTQYF. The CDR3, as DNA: TGTGCCAGCAGCTTAGGGGCCGAGGATACGCAGTATTTT.

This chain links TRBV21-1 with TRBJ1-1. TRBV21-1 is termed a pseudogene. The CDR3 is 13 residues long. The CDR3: CARQDGWYPEAFF. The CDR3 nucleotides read TGTGCCCGCCAGGACGGCTGGTACCCTGAAGCTTTCTTT.

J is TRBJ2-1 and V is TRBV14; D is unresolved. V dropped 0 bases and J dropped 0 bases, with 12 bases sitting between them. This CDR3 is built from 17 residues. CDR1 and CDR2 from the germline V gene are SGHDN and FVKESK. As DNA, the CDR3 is TGTGCCAGCAGCCAAGATGGTCCACAGAGCTCCTACAATGAGCAGTTCTTC. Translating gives CASSQDGPQSSYNEQFF.

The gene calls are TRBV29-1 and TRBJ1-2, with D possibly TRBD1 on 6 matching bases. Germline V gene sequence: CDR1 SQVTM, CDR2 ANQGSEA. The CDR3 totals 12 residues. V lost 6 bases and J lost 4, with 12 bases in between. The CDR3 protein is CSVETGTYGYTF. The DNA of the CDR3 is TGCAGCGTCGAAACAGGGACCTATGGCTACACCTTC. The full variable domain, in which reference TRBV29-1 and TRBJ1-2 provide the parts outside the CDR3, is SAVISQKPSRDICQRGTSLTIQCQVDSQVTMMFWYRQQPGQSLTLIATANQGSEATYESGFVIDKFPISRPNLTFSTLTVSNMSPEDSSIYLCSVETGTYGYTFGSGTRLTVV.

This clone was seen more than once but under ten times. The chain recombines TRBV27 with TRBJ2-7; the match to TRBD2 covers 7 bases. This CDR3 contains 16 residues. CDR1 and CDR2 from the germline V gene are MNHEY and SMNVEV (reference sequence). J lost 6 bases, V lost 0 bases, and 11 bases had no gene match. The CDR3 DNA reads TGTGCCAGCAGTTTATCTGGGGGGGTAAGGACATCCGAGCAGTACTTC. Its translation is CASSLSGGVRTSEQYF.

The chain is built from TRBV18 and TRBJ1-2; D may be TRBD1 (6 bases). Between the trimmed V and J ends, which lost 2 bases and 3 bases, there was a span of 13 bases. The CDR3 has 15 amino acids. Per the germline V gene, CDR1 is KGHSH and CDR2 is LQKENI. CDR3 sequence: CASSPSRGVDYGYTF. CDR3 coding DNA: TGTGCCAGCTCACCATCGAGGGGGGTGGACTATGGCTACACCTTC.

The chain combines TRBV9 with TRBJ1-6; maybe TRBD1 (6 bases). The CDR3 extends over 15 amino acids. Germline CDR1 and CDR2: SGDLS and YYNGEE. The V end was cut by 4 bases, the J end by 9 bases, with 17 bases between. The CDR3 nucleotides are TGTGCCAGCAGCAGAGAAGGGGGTGCGGGTTCACCCCTCCACTTT. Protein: CASSREGGAGSPLHF.

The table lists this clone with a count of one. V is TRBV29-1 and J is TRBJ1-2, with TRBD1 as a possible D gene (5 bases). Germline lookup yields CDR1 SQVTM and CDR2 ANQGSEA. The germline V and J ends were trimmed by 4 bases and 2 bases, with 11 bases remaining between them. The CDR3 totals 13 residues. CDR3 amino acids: CSVVQGANYGYTF. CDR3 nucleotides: TGCAGCGTTGTCCAGGGCGCGAACTATGGCTACACCTTC.

The CDR3 DNA follows: TGTGCCAGCAGCTTATGGCTCGGGGAGAATGAGCAGTTCTTC. Translated: CASSLWLGENEQFF. V gene TRBV7-2 combines with J gene TRBJ2-1; a possible D gene is TRBD2 (5 bases). The germline gives CDR1 SGHTA, CDR2 FQGNSA. The CDR3 totals 14 residues. The V gene lost 2 bases and the J gene lost 7 bases, with 12 bases spanning the gap.

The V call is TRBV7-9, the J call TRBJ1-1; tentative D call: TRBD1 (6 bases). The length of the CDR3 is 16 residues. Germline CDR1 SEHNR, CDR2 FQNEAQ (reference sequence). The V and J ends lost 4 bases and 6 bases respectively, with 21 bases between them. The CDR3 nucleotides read TGTGCCAGCAGCTCTATGGGGATGATCAGGGGACCTGAAGCTTTCTTT. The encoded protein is CASSSMGMIRGPEAFF. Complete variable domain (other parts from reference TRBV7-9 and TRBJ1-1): DTGVSQNPRHKITKRGQNVTFRCDPISEHNRLYWYRQTLGQGPEFLTYFQNEAQLEKSRLLSDRFSAERPKGSFSTLEIQRTEQGDSAMYLCASSSMGMIRGPEAFFGQGTRLTVV.

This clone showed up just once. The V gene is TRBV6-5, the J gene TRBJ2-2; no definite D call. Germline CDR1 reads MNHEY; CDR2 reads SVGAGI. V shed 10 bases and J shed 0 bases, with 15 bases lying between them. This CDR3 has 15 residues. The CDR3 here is CATTQRSTNTGELFF. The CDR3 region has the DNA TGTGCCACTACCCAGAGGAGCACGAACACCGGGGAGCTGTTTTTT.

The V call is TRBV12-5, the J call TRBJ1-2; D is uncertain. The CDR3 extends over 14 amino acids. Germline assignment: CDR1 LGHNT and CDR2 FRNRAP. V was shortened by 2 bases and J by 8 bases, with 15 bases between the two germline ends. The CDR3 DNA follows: TGTGCTAGTGGTTTGTCGCTTTCGGCGTCCGGCTACACCTTC. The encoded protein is CASGLSLSASGYTF.

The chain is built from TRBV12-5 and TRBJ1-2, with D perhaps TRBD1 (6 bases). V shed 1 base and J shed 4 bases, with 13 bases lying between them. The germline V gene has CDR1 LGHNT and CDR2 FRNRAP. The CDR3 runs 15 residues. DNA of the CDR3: TGTGCTAGTGGTTTGGAAGGGGGGAGATCCTATGGCTACACCTTC. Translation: CASGLEGGRSYGYTF.

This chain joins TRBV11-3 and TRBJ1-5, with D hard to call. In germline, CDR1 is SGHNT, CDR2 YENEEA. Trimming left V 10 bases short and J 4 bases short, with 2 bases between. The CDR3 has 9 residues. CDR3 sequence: CAINQPQHF. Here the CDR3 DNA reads TGTGCCATAAATCAGCCCCAGCATTTT. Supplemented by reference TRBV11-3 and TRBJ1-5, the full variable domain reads EAGVVQSPRYKIIEKKQPVAFWCNPISGHNTLYWYLQNLGQGPELLIRYENEEAVDDSQLPKDRFSAERLKGVDSTLKIQPAELGDSAVYLCAINQPQHFGDGTRLSIL.

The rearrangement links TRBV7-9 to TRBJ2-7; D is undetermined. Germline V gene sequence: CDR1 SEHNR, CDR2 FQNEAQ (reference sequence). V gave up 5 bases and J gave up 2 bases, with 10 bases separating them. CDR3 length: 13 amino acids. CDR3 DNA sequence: TGTGCCAGCAGCCCCCAAATGACCTACGAGCAGTACTTC. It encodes CASSPQMTYEQYF.

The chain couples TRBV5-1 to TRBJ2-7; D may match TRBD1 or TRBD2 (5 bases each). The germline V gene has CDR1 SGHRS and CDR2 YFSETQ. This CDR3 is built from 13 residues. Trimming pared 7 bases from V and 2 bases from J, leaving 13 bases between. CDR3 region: CASGAEGPYEQYF. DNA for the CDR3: TGCGCCAGCGGGGCAGAGGGTCCCTACGAGCAGTACTTC. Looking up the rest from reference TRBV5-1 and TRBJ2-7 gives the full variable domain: KAGVTQTPRYLIKTRGQQVTLSCSPISGHRSVSWYQQTPGQGLQFLFEYFSETQRNKGNFPGRFSGRQFSNSRSEMNVSTLELGDSALYLCASGAEGPYEQYFGPGTRLTVT.

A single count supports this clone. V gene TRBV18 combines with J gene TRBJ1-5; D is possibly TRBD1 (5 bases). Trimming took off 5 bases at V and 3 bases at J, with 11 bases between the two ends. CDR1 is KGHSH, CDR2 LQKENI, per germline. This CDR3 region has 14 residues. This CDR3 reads CASSRQGYNQPQHF. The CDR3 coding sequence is TGTGCCAGCTCAAGGCAGGGTTACAATCAGCCCCAGCATTTT.

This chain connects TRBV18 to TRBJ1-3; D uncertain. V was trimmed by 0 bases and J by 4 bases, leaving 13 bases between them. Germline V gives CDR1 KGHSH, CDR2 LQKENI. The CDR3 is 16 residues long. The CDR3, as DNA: TGTGCCAGCTCACCACCGGGCCGAAGGGTAGGAAACACCATATATTTT. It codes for CASSPPGRRVGNTIYF.

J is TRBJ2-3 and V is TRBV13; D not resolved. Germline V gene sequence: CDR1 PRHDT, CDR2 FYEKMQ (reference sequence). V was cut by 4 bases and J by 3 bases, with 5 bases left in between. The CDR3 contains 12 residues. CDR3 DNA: TGTGCCAGCAGCTCAGCGACAGATACGCAGTATTTT. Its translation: CASSSATDTQYF.

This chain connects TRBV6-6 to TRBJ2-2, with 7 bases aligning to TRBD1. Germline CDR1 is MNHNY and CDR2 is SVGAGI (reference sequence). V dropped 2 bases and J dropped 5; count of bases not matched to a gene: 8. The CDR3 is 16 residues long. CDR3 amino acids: CASSYPRQGWTGELFF. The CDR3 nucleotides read TGTGCCAGCAGTTACCCAAGACAGGGATGGACCGGGGAGCTGTTTTTT.

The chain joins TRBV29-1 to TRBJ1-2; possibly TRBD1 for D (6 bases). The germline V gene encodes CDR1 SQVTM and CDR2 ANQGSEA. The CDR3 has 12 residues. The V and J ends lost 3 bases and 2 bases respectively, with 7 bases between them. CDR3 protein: CSVDGQNYGYTF. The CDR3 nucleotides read TGCAGCGTTGACGGACAGAACTATGGCTACACCTTC. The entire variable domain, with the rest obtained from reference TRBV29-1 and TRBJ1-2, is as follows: SAVISQKPSRDICQRGTSLTIQCQVDSQVTMMFWYRQQPGQSLTLIATANQGSEATYESGFVIDKFPISRPNLTFSTLTVSNMSPEDSSIYLCSVDGQNYGYTFGSGTRLTVV.